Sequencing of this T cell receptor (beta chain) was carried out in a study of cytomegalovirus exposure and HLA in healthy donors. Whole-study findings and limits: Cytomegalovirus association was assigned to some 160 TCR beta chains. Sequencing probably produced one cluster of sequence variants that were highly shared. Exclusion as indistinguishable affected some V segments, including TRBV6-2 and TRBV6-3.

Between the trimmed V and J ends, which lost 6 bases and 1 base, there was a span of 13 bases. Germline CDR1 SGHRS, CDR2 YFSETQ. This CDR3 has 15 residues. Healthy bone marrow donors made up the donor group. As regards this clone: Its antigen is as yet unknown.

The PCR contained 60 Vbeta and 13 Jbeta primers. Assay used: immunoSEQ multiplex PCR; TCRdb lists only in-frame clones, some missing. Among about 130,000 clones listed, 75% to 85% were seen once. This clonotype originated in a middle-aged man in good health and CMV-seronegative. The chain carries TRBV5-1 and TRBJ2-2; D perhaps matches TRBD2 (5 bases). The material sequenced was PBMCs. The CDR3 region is CASNPVAGNTGELFF. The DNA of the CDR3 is TGCGCCAGCAACCCTGTGGCGGGGAACACCGGGGAGCTGTTTTTT.